The 30 T cell receptor beta chains below were found in one sample sequenced in a study of cytomegalovirus exposure and HLA in healthy donors. The PCR made use of 60 Vbeta and 13 Jbeta primers. Only in-frame clones appear in the TCRdb table, and some are missing; sequencing was by immunoSEQ multiplex PCR. The sample has 150,000 to 200,000 clones, 82% seen once. What was sequenced was PBMCs. The source of these receptors is a man aged 35-49 years in good health and CMV-seronegative.

The rearrangement joins TRBV30 to TRBJ1-5; possibly TRBD1 for D (5 bases). Germline lookup yields CDR1 GTSNPN and CDR2 SVGIG (reference sequence). This CDR3 comprises 15 residues. V was pared by 6 bases and J by 4 bases, with 19 bases between. The CDR3 DNA sequence: TGTGCCTGTTCAAGTAGTGGGGCCCCAAATCAGCCCCAGCATTTT. This gives the protein CACSSSGAPNQPQHF.

This clone was seen only a few times. Here the CDR3 DNA reads TGCGCCAGCAGCCCTGAGATAGCGGGAGGAATTGAGCAGTTCTTC. Encoded protein: CASSPEIAGGIEQFF. The genes are TRBV5-1 and TRBJ2-1; TRBD2 matches at 10 bases. V lost 4 bases to trimming and J lost 9 bases; unmatched junction nucleotides: 10. The CDR3 extends over 15 amino acids. Germline-derived CDR1 and CDR2 are SGHRS and YFSETQ.

V gene TRBV5-1 combines with J gene TRBJ2-3; 10 nucleotides line up with TRBD2. Germline trimming cut 4 bases from V and 2 bases from J; bases unmatched to any gene: 7. The CDR3 contains 16 residues. Germline V gene lookup returns CDR1 SGHRS and CDR2 YFSETQ. The CDR3: CASSLLAGGDTDTQYF. As DNA, the CDR3 is TGCGCCAGCAGCCTTTTAGCGGGAGGTGACACAGATACGCAGTATTTT. Based on the CDR3 plus reference TRBV5-1 and TRBJ2-3, the full variable domain is KAGVTQTPRYLIKTRGQQVTLSCSPISGHRSVSWYQQTPGQGLQFLFEYFSETQRNKGNFPGRFSGRQFSNSRSEMNVSTLELGDSALYLCASSLLAGGDTDTQYFGPGTRLTVL.

The V call is TRBV11-2, the J call TRBJ2-7; 11 nucleotides line up with TRBD2. The CDR3 runs 15 residues. Germline loops: CDR1 SGHAT, CDR2 FQNNGV. The J segment lost 3 bases and the V segment lost 6 bases, leaving 7 bases of the junction unmatched. This chain's CDR3 is CASSPGLAGNYEQYF. The CDR3 DNA reads as TGTGCCAGCAGTCCCGGACTAGCGGGTAACTACGAGCAGTACTTC.

The chain has TRBV5-1 and TRBJ2-5; 8 bases agree with TRBD1. TRBJ2-7 matches the DNA end more closely, so the J call is doubtful. Germline CDR1 and CDR2: SGHRS and YFSETQ. The CDR3 covers 14 residues. The CDR3 reads CASSWGTGSYEQYF. The CDR3 DNA reads as TGCGCCAGCAGCTGGGGGACAGGTTCCTACGAGCAGTACTTC.

This chain uses TRBV14 with TRBJ2-2; D unresolved. This CDR3 has 15 residues. CDR1 SGHDN and CDR2 FVKESK come from the germline V gene. Trimming pared 0 bases from V and 0 bases from J, leaving 5 bases between. In DNA form, the CDR3 reads TGTGCCAGCAGCCAAGACCGGGCGAACACCGGGGAGCTGTTTTTT. Its translation: CASSQDRANTGELFF. Drawing the rest from reference TRBV14 and TRBJ2-2, the complete variable domain is EAGVTQFPSHSVIEKGQTVTLRCDPISGHDNLYWYRRVMGKEIKFLLHFVKESKQDESGMPNNRFLAERTGGTYSTLKVQPAELEDSGVYFCASSQDRANTGELFFGEGSRLTVL.

The chain joins TRBV7-2 to TRBJ1-1; D gene uncertain. The V gene lost 1 base and the J gene lost 8 bases, with 17 bases spanning the gap. This CDR3 comprises 15 residues. Germline loops: CDR1 SGHTA, CDR2 FQGNSA. The CDR3 DNA is TGTGCCAGCAGCTTAGTCGTACGGAGTTTAGGAGAAGCTTTCTTT. Protein product: CASSLVVRSLGEAFF.

The gene calls are TRBV19 and TRBJ2-7, with 8 bases matching TRBD1. The germline CDR1 and CDR2 sequences are LNHDA and SQIVND (reference sequence). V trimming: 5 bases; J trimming: 0 bases; junction bases outside the gene matches: 3. This CDR3 has 14 residues. CDR3 residues: CASSVQGASYEQYF. CDR3 nucleotides: TGTGCCAGTAGTGTTCAGGGGGCCTCCTACGAGCAGTACTTC.

In this sample, this clone turned up a few times. The rearrangement joins TRBV6-4 to TRBJ2-3, with a possible D match to TRBD2 (6 bases). The CDR3 totals 14 residues. Germline lookup yields CDR1 MRHNA and CDR2 SNTAGT. V was pared by 6 bases and J by 2 bases, with 12 bases between. This chain's CDR3 is CASSEDYNTDTQYF. The CDR3 nucleotides read TGTGCCAGCAGCGAGGACTATAACACAGATACGCAGTATTTT.

This clone was detected a few times. The genes are TRBV5-6 and TRBJ2-3; the match to TRBD2 covers 10 bases. This CDR3 comprises 17 residues. V gave up 1 base and J gave up 2 bases; unmatched junction bases: 7. The germline CDR1 and CDR2 sequences are SGHDT and YYEEEE. CDR3 in amino acids: CASSLRLAGSNTDTQYF. CDR3 nucleotide sequence: TGTGCCAGCAGCTTGAGACTAGCGGGCTCTAACACAGATACGCAGTATTTT.

The chain links TRBV15 to TRBJ1-1, with D perhaps TRBD1 (5 bases). V gave up 1 base and J gave up 5 bases, with 20 bases separating them. Per the germline V gene, CDR1 is LNHNV and CDR2 is YYDKDF (reference sequence). There are 17 residues in the CDR3. CDR3 in DNA: TGTGCCACCAGCAGAGCGAATCCTACCCAGGGAAGTACTGAAGCTTTCTTT. Translation: CATSRANPTQGSTEAFF.

This clone was counted a few times. The chain carries TRBV7-6 and TRBJ2-7; tentatively, D is TRBD2 (6 bases). The germline CDR1 and CDR2 sequences are SGHVS and FNYEAQ. V lost 5 bases to trimming and J lost 3 bases, with 17 bases between them. The CDR3 contains 15 residues. In DNA, the CDR3 is TGTGCCAGCAGCCCCCGACTCGGGAGTCTCTACGAGCAGTACTTC. It translates to CASSPRLGSLYEQYF.

This clone was counted between two and nine times. The chain is built from TRBV10-3 and TRBJ2-2, with D possibly being TRBD1 (6 bases). The CDR3 has 13 amino acids. V was clipped by 7 bases and J by 1 base, with 7 bases between them. Germline loops: CDR1 ENHRY, CDR2 SYGVKD. The CDR3 DNA reads TGTGCCATCAACAGGGAGAACACCGGGGAGCTGTTTTTT. It specifies CAINRENTGELFF.

This chain links TRBV19 with TRBJ2-3; D gene unclear. V was clipped by 5 bases and J by 3 bases, with 12 bases between them. The CDR3 contains 14 residues. In germline, CDR1 is LNHDA, CDR2 SQIVND (reference sequence). CDR3 region: CASSARNRTDTQYF. The CDR3 coding sequence is TGTGCCAGTAGTGCACGAAATCGGACAGATACGCAGTATTTT. Supplemented by reference TRBV19 and TRBJ2-3, the full variable domain reads DGGITQSPKYLFRKEGQNVTLSCEQNLNHDAMYWYRQDPGQGLRLIYYSQIVNDFQKGDIAEGYSVSREKKESFPLTVTSAQKNPTAFYLCASSARNRTDTQYFGPGTRLTVL.

This clone appeared once. The gene calls are TRBV7-8 and TRBJ2-3; D call uncertain. Looked up from germline, CDR1 is SGHVS and CDR2 is FQNEAQ. Trimming removed 0 bases at V and 4 bases at J, with 14 bases between. The CDR3 covers 16 residues. CDR3 protein: CASSLASAGNPDTQYF. For the CDR3, the DNA is TGTGCCAGCAGCTTAGCTTCGGCAGGTAACCCAGATACGCAGTATTTT.

The rearrangement links TRBV4-1 to TRBJ2-7, with 11 bases matching TRBD2. The CDR3 runs 16 residues. After removal of 4 bases from V and 0 bases from J, the junction contained 5 bases not matched to a gene. The germline V gene encodes CDR1 MGHRA and CDR2 YSYEKL. The CDR3 loop reads CASSRLAGGPSYEQYF. CDR3 in DNA: TGCGCCAGCAGCCGTCTAGCGGGAGGCCCCTCCTACGAGCAGTACTTC.

The CDR3 sequence: CASSLARANTQYF. For the CDR3, the DNA is TGTGCCAGCAGCTTAGCGCGGGCTAATACGCAGTATTTT. This chain uses TRBV7-2 with TRBJ2-3, with a weak D call TRBD2 (5 bases). CDR3 length: 13 residues. The germline gives CDR1 SGHTA, CDR2 FQGNSA. V lost 0 bases to trimming and J lost 7 bases, with 8 bases between them.

The gene calls are TRBV4-1 and TRBJ2-1; 9 positions match TRBD2. Trimming removed 0 bases from V and 5 bases from J; junction bases left unmatched: 5. The CDR3 extends over 16 amino acids. CDR1 is MGHRA, CDR2 YSYEKL, per germline. This chain's CDR3 is CASSQEGLAGDNEQFF. In DNA, the CDR3 is TGCGCCAGCAGCCAAGAGGGACTAGCAGGAGACAATGAGCAGTTCTTC.

This chain connects TRBV4-3 to TRBJ2-6; maybe TRBD2 (5 bases). Germline V lookup: CDR1 LGHNA, CDR2 YSLEER. V was trimmed by 0 bases and J by 0 bases, leaving 9 bases between them. The CDR3 length is 17 residues. Written as DNA, the CDR3 is TGCGCCAGCAGCCAAGATGACCGGGGCTCTGGGGCCAACGTCCTGACTTTC. Residues: CASSQDDRGSGANVLTF.

The chain employs TRBV27 and TRBJ2-7; TRBD1 matches 8 bases. CDR3 length equals 15 residues. With V trimmed by 6 bases and J by 8 bases, 15 bases remained unmatched. Germline assignment: CDR1 MNHEY and CDR2 SMNVEV (reference sequence). In nucleotides, the CDR3 is TGTGCCAGCAGCTATTGGGATTTCCAGGGGGCCCAGCAGTACTTC. Amino acids: CASSYWDFQGAQQYF.

This clone has just a few counts. The chain is built from TRBV4-3 and TRBJ2-1, with 9 bases lining up with TRBD1. Germline-derived CDR1 and CDR2 are LGHNA and YSLEER. Trimming cost V 1 base and J 3 bases; bases outside gene matches: 4. CDR3 length equals 16 residues. In nucleotides, the CDR3 is TGCGCCAGCAGCCAAGGGACAGGGGTGGACTACAATGAGCAGTTCTTC. Amino acids: CASSQGTGVDYNEQFF.

The genes are TRBV14 and TRBJ2-6, with D possibly being TRBD1 (6 bases). Trimming took off 0 bases at V and 2 bases at J, with 11 bases between the two ends. Germline V gene sequence: CDR1 SGHDN, CDR2 FVKESK. The CDR3 sequence is 17 residues long. The CDR3 coding sequence is TGTGCCAGCAGCCAAGAAATAGGGGGAACTGGGGCCAACGTCCTGACTTTC. Translated, it gives CASSQEIGGTGANVLTF.

V is TRBV5-5 and J is TRBJ2-7, with D perhaps TRBD2 (7 bases). CDR3 length equals 14 residues. The germline V gene encodes CDR1 SGHKS and CDR2 YYEKEE (reference sequence). V shed 1 base and J shed 5 bases, with 13 bases lying between them. The CDR3 sequence is CASSLWGGLDEQYF. For the CDR3, the DNA is TGTGCCAGCAGCTTGTGGGGGGGGCTGGACGAGCAGTACTTC.

The genes are TRBV27 and TRBJ2-1; 9 bases fit TRBD2. This CDR3 comprises 16 residues. Germline values: CDR1 MNHEY, CDR2 SMNVEV (reference sequence). After removal of 4 bases from V and 2 bases from J, the junction contained 6 bases not matched to a gene. The CDR3 DNA reads as TGTGCCAGCAGTTCCCAAGCGGGAGGAGCCTACAATGAGCAGTTCTTC. It codes for CASSSQAGGAYNEQFF.

J is TRBJ1-2 and V is TRBV18; D unclear. Trimming pared 6 bases from V and 6 bases from J, leaving 14 bases between. The CDR3 extends over 13 amino acids. Germline assignment: CDR1 KGHSH and CDR2 LQKENI. CDR3 protein: CASSLTPSDGYTF. The DNA for the CDR3 is TGTGCCAGCTCCCTAACGCCTTCGGATGGCTACACCTTC.

The chain uses TRBV6-5 and TRBJ2-3; 7 nucleotides agree with TRBD2. Trimming removed 5 bases from V and 9 bases from J; junction bases left unmatched: 5. The CDR3 is made up of 12 amino acids. The V gene's germline CDR1 is MNHEY and CDR2 SVGAGI. Written as DNA, the CDR3 is TGTGCCAGCAGTCTCAGCGGGAAGACGCAGTATTTT. This gives the protein CASSLSGKTQYF.

The V call is TRBV28, the J call TRBJ2-3, with 7 bases that match TRBD2. The V gene's germline CDR1 is MDHEN and CDR2 SYDVKM. The CDR3 extends over 15 amino acids. V shed 4 bases and J 4 bases; nucleotides not matched to a gene: 8. The chain's CDR3 is CASSYPGRKSDTQYF. For the CDR3, the DNA is TGTGCCAGCAGTTATCCCGGGAGGAAGTCAGATACGCAGTATTTT.

The gene calls are TRBV7-2 and TRBJ1-1, with D possibly matching TRBD1 (5 bases). This CDR3 comprises 15 residues. From germline, CDR1 is SGHTA and CDR2 FQGNSA. V lost 1 base, J lost 7 bases, and 16 bases lay in between. The CDR3 DNA sequence: TGTGCCAGCAGCTTAGATACAGGAATAACTTTTGAAGCTTTCTTT. Translating it yields CASSLDTGITFEAFF.

V usage is TRBV6-5 and J usage is TRBJ2-3, with 8 bases fitting TRBD2. Germline lookup yields CDR1 MNHEY and CDR2 SVGAGI. Germline trimming cut 10 bases from V and 2 bases from J; bases unmatched to any gene: 8. There are 14 residues in the CDR3. CDR3 region: CAIVAGTHTDTQYF. The CDR3 DNA is TGTGCCATAGTAGCGGGGACCCACACAGATACGCAGTATTTT.

This chain uses TRBV29-1 with TRBJ1-1, with a tentative D call TRBD1 (5 bases). Germline CDR1 reads SQVTM; CDR2 reads ANQGSEA. The CDR3 covers 12 residues. Trimming pared 4 bases from V and 5 bases from J, leaving 11 bases between. CDR3 nucleotides: TGCAGCGTTGTGGGCGGGGGAACTGAAGCTTTCTTT. Amino acids: CSVVGGGTEAFF. Combining the CDR3 with reference TRBV29-1 and TRBJ1-1 gives the whole variable domain SAVISQKPSRDICQRGTSLTIQCQVDSQVTMMFWYRQQPGQSLTLIATANQGSEATYESGFVIDKFPISRPNLTFSTLTVSNMSPEDSSIYLCSVVGGGTEAFFGQGTRLTVV.